This TCR beta chain was recovered during a study of OX40 agonist ivuxolimab in advanced cancers. Measured with immunoSEQ multiplex PCR; TCRdb has only the in-frame clones, and not every one. The sample gives 45,000 to 65,000 clones, approximately 80% of which show up once; 5% to 6.5% is in the top ten. With 7 bases removed from V and 5 bases from J, the gap between germline ends came to 20 bases. CDR3 length: 14 residues. Germline lookup yields CDR1 SQVTM and CDR2 ANQGSEA. Sequenced material: CD4+ or CD8+ T cells sorted from blood, taken in a trial of the OX40 agonist ivuxolimab. The chain carries TRBV29-1 and TRBJ2-5; a weak D match, TRBD2 (6 bases). The sequence was obtained from an adult with an advanced solid tumor such as melanoma, head and neck, liver or kidney cancer. The CDR3 DNA reads TGCAGCGGAGCGGGCGCTCAGGGCGAGGAGACCCAGTACTTC. Protein product: CSGAGAQGEETQYF.